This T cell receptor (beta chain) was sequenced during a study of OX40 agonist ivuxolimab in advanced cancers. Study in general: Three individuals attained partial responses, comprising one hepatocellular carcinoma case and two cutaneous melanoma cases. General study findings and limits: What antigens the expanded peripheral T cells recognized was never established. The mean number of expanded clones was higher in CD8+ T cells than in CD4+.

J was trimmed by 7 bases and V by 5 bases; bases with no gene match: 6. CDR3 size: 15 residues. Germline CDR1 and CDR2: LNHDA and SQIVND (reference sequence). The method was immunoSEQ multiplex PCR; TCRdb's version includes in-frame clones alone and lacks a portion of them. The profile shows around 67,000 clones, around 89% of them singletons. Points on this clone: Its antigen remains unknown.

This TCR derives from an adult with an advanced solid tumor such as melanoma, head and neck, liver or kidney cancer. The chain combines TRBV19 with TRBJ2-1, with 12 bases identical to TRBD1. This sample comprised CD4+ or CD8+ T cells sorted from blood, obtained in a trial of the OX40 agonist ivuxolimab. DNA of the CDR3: TGTGCCAGTAGTTCTGGGACAGGGGGCATAAATGAGCAGTTCTTC. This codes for CASSSGTGGINEQFF.